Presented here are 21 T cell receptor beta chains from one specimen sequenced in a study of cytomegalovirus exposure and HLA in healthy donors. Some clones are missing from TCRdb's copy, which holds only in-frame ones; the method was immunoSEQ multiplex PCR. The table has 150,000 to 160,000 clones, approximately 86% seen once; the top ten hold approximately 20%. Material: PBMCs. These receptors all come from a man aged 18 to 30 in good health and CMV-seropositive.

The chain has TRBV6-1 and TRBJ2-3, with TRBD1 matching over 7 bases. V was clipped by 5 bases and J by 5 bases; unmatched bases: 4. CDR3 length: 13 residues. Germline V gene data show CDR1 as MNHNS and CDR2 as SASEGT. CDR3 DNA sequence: TGTGCCAGCAGTACAGGGGAGAGAGATACGCAGTATTTT. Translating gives CASSTGERDTQYF.

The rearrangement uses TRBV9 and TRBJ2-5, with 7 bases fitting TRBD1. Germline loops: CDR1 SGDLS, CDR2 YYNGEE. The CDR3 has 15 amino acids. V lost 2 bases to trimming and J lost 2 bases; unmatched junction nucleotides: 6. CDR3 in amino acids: CASSVNRGQQETQYF. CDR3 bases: TGTGCCAGCAGCGTTAACCGGGGACAGCAAGAGACCCAGTACTTC.

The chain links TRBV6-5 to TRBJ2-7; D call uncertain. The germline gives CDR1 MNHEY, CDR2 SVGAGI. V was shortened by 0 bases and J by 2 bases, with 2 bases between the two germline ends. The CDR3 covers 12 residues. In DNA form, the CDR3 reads TGTGCCAGCAGTTACTCTACCTACGAGCAGTACTTC. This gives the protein CASSYSTYEQYF.

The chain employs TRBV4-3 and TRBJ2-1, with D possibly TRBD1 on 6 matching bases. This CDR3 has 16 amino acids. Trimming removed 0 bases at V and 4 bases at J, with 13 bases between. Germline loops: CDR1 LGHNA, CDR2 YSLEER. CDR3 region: CASSQEGAGRYNEQFF. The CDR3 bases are TGCGCCAGCAGCCAAGAGGGGGCAGGGCGGTACAATGAGCAGTTCTTC.

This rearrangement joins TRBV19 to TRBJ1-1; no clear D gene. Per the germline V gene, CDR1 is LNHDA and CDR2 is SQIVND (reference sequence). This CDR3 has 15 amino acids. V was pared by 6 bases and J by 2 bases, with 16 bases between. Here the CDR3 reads CASSVPTSGNTEAFF. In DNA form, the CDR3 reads TGTGCCAGTAGCGTCCCCACCAGCGGCAACACTGAAGCTTTCTTT.

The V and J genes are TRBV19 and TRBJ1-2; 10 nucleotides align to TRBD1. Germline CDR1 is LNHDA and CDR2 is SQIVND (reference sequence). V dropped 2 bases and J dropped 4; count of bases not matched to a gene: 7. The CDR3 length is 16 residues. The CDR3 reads CASSISSGTGAYGYTF. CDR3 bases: TGTGCCAGTAGTATATCGTCCGGGACAGGGGCCTATGGCTACACCTTC.

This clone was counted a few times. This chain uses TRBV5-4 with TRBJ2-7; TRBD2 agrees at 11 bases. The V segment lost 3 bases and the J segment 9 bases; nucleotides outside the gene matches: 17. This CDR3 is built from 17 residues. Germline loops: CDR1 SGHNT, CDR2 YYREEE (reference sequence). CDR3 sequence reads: CASSWRLAGISLDGQYF. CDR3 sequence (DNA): TGTGCCAGCAGCTGGCGACTAGCGGGAATTAGTCTGGATGGGCAGTACTTC.

The CDR3 loop is CASSWTGGEQYF. The CDR3 DNA reads TGTGCCAGCAGCTGGACAGGGGGCGAGCAGTACTTC. This chain uses TRBV5-5 with TRBJ2-7, with 10 bases identical to TRBD1. V lost 3 bases to trimming and J lost 6 bases; unmatched junction nucleotides: 0. From germline, CDR1 is SGHKS and CDR2 YYEKEE (reference sequence). This CDR3 is built from 12 residues.

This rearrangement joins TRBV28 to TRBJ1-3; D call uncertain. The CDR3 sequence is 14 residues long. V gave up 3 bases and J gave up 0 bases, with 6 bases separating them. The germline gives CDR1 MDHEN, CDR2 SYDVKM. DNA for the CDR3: TGTGCCAGCAGTTTGGGCAACTCTGGAAACACCATATATTTT. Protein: CASSLGNSGNTIYF.

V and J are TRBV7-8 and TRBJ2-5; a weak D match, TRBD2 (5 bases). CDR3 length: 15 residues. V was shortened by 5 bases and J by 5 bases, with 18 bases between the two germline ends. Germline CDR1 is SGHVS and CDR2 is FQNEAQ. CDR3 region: CASSTLPGSPETQYF. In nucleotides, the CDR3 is TGTGCCAGCAGCACCCTCCCGGGGAGTCCGGAGACCCAGTACTTC.

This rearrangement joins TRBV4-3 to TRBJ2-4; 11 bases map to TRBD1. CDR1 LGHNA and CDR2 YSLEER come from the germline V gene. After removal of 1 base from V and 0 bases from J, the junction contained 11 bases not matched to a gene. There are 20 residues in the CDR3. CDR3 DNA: TGCGCCAGCAGCCAAGGGCCCGGGACAGGGGGTTTCGTAGCCAAAAACATTCAGTACTTC. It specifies CASSQGPGTGGFVAKNIQYF.

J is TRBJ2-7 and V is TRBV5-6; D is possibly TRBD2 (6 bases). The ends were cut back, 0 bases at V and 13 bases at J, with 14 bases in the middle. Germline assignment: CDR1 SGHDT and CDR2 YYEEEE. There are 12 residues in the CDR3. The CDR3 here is CASSLGGAEEYF. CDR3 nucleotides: TGTGCCAGCAGCTTGGGCGGGGCCGAGGAATACTTC.

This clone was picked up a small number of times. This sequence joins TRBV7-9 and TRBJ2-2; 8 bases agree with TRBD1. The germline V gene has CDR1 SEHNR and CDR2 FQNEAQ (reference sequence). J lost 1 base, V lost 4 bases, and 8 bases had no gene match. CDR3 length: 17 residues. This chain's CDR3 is CASSYGAGGWNTGELFF. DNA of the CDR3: TGTGCCAGCAGCTACGGAGCAGGGGGCTGGAACACCGGGGAGCTGTTTTTT.

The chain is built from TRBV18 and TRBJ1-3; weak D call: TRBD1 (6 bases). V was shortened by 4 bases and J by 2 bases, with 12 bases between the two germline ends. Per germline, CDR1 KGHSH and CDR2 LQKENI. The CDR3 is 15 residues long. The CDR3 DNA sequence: TGTGCCAGCTCACGGCTGGGGGCGCCTGGAAACACCATATATTTT. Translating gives CASSRLGAPGNTIYF.

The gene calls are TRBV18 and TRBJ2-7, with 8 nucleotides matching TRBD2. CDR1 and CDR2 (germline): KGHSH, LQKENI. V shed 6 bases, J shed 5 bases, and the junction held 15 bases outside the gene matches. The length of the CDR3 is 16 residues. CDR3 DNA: TGTGCCAGCTCGCTTTTGGCCGCGGGAGGAGGCAACGAGCAGTACTTC. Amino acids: CASSLLAAGGGNEQYF.

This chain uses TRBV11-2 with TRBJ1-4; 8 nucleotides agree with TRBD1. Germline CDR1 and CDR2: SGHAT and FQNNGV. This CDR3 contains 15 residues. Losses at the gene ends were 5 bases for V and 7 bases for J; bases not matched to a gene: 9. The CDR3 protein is CASSARQGSGEKLFF. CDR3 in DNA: TGTGCCAGCAGCGCGCGACAGGGGAGCGGTGAAAAACTGTTTTTT. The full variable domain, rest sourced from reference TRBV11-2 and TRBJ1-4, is EAGVAQSPRYKIIEKRQSVAFWCNPISGHATLYWYQQILGQGPKLLIQFQNNGVVDDSQLPKDRFSAERLKGVDSTLKIQPAKLEDSAVYLCASSARQGSGEKLFFGSGTQLSVL.

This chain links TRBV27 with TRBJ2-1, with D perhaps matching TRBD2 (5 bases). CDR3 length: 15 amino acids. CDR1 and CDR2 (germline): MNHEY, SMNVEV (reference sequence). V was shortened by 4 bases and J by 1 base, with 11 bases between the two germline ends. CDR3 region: CASSSRAGSYNEQFF. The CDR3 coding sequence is TGTGCCAGCAGTTCTAGGGCGGGTTCCTACAATGAGCAGTTCTTC.

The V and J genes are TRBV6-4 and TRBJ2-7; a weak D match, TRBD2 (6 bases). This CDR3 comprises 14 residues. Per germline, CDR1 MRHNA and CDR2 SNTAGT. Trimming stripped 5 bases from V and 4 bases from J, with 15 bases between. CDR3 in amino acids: CASSRQAGGYEQYF. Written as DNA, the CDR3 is TGTGCCAGCAGTCGACAAGCGGGTGGGTACGAGCAGTACTTC.

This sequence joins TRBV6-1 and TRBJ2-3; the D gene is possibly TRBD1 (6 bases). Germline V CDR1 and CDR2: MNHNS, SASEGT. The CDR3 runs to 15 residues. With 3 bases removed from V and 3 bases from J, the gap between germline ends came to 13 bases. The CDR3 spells CASSDTGKGTDTQYF. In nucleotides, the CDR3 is TGTGCCAGCAGTGATACAGGGAAAGGAACAGATACGCAGTATTTT.

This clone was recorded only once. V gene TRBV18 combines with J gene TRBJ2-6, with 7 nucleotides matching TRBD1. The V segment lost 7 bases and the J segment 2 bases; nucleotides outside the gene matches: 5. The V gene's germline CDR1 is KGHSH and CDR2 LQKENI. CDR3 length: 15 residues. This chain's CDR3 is CASYFTGAGANVLTF. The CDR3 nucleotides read TGTGCCAGCTACTTTACAGGGGCTGGGGCCAACGTCCTGACTTTC.

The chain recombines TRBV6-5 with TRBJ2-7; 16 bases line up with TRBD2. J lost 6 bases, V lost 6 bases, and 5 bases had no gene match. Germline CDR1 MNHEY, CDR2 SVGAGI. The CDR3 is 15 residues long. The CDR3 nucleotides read TGTGCCAGCAGGGGACTAGCGGGAGGGCGGGGCGAGCAGTACTTC. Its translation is CASRGLAGGRGEQYF.